This T cell receptor (beta chain) came from a study of vaccination and CD4 T cells after COVID-19. A few counts support this clonotype. What it recognizes is unknown. Stated treatment: roughly ten-day PBMC culture with coronavirus spike peptide pools or control peptides (ViraFEST assay). Those CD4+ T cells from the unexposed donor predate the COVID-19 pandemic (2011-2018). After about eleven days of culture, CD4+ T cells were negatively selected. The V and J ends lost 5 bases and 10 bases, in that order; junction bases with no gene match: 5. The CDR3 has 12 residues. Germline V lookup: CDR1 SGHTA, CDR2 FQGTGA. The Oncomine TCR Beta short-read assay sequenced DNA from cultured CD4+ T cells. Genomic DNA was extracted from cultured CD4+ T cells. MiXCR, run by TCRdb on the PCR reads, gives a single entry per CDR3 protein. The sample has fewer than 8,000 distinct CDR3 sequences, 30% to 40% seen once; the top ten hold around an eighth.

The specimen sequenced was CD4+ T cells from blood, cultured in vitro. The clonotype was recovered from a human donor in good health. V gene TRBV7-3 combines with J gene TRBJ2-1; 7 nucleotides match TRBD2. The CDR3 spells CASSTQAGEQFF. CDR3 sequence (DNA): TGTGCCAGCAGCACCCAAGCGGGAGAGCAGTTCTTC.